The 7 T cell receptor beta chains reported below all come from one sample, sequenced in a study of T cell repertoires in cytomegalovirus infection. Their target antigens are unknown. TCRdb recomputed calls from the reads with MiXCR, one row per CDR3 protein. This table has some 560,000 distinct CDR3 sequences, about 39% appearing once. The specimen comprised cultured PBMCs, sampled from culture after CMV antigen stimulation. The receptors derive from a human donor in good health (CMV status not recorded). Some clones in this sample may be carry-over from other donors' samples.

The chain joins TRBV19 to TRBJ2-5; the match to TRBD1 covers 9 bases. CDR1 and CDR2 from the germline V gene are LNHDA and SQIVND (reference sequence). The CDR3 sequence is 18 residues long. Trimming at V came to 4 bases and at J to 2 bases, leaving 14 bases not matched to a gene. The CDR3 region is CASSSRAPGTGLQETQYF. CDR3 coding DNA: TGTGCCAGTAGTAGTCGCGCCCCCGGGACAGGGCTACAAGAGACCCAGTACTTC.

This clonotype was seen more than once but under ten times. The rearrangement links TRBV20-1 to TRBJ2-2; 7 bases align to TRBD2. Germline values: CDR1 DFQATT, CDR2 SNEGSKA (reference sequence). This CDR3 is 20 amino acids long. V shed 3 bases, J shed 3 bases, and the junction held 22 bases outside the gene matches. In nucleotides, the CDR3 is TGCAGTGCTAGGAGTCTTGCGGGCGGGAGAAGCGCGTCGTACACCGGGGAGCTGTTTTTT. As protein: CSARSLAGGRSASYTGELFF.

The chain has TRBV7-9 and TRBJ1-1; tentatively, D is TRBD1 (5 bases). This CDR3 region has 15 residues. Looked up from germline, CDR1 is SEHNR and CDR2 is FQNEAQ (reference sequence). Trimming took 5 bases from V and 1 from J, leaving 14 bases between them. The CDR3 DNA reads TGTGCCAGCAGCCCCCCGGGACTGAAGAACACTGAAGCTTTCTTT. This gives the protein CASSPPGLKNTEAFF.

This clonotype was seen only once. The chain carries TRBV7-6 and TRBJ2-4; D tentatively reads TRBD1 or TRBD2 (5 bases each). The CDR3 runs to 14 residues. Germline V gene sequence: CDR1 SGHVS, CDR2 FNYEAQ. Trimming stripped 5 bases from V and 3 bases from J, with 11 bases between. Here the CDR3 reads CASSHWGSKNIQYF. DNA of the CDR3: TGTGCCAGCAGCCATTGGGGGAGCAAAAACATTCAGTACTTC.

This clonotype was counted a few times. The chain couples TRBV6-4 to TRBJ2-1; D remains unclear. This CDR3 spans 13 amino acids. The germline gives CDR1 MRHNA, CDR2 SNTAGT. This CDR3 is CEAEPSSYNEQFF. CDR3 in DNA: TGTGAGGCGGAGCCGAGCTCCTACAATGAGCAGTTCTTC.

In DNA, the CDR3 is TGTGCCAGCAGTTTTATGAGACAGGGTTACGAGCAGTACTTC. Its protein is CASSFMRQGYEQYF. V usage is TRBV12-3 or TRBV12-4 and J usage is TRBJ2-7, with TRBD1 identical over 7 bases. Trimming at V came to 3 bases and at J to 4 bases, leaving 6 bases not matched to a gene. CDR3 length equals 14 residues.

This clonotype has a handful of counts. The chain links TRBV7-2 to TRBJ2-7; 9 bases agree with TRBD1. V was clipped by 5 bases and J by 5 bases; unmatched bases: 10. Germline V gene data show CDR1 as SGHTA and CDR2 as FQGNSA. The CDR3 totals 15 residues. The CDR3 loop reads CASSPGTGRFDEQYF. CDR3 DNA sequence: TGTGCCAGCAGCCCCGGGACAGGGAGGTTCGACGAGCAGTACTTC.